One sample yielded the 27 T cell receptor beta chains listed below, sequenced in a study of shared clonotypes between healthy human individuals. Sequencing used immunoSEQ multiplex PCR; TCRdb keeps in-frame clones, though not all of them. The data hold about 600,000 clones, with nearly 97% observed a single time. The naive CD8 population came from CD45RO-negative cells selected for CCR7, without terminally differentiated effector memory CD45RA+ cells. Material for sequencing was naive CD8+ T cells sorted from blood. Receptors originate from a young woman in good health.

The CDR3 sequence is CASSLGADTNYGYTF. DNA of the CDR3: TGTGCCAGCAGCTTAGGGGCAGACACCAACTATGGCTACACCTTC. V gene TRBV7-2 combines with J gene TRBJ1-2; D is unclear. Trimming took 1 base from V and 2 from J, leaving 11 bases between them. The germline V gene encodes CDR1 SGHTA and CDR2 FQGNSA. The CDR3 is made up of 15 amino acids.

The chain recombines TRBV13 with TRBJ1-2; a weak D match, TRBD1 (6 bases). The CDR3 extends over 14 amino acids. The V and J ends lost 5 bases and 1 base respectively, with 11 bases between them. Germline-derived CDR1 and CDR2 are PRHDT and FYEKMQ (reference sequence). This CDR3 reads CASSPRTDNYGYTF. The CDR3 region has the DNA TGTGCCAGCAGCCCCCGGACAGATAACTATGGCTACACCTTC.

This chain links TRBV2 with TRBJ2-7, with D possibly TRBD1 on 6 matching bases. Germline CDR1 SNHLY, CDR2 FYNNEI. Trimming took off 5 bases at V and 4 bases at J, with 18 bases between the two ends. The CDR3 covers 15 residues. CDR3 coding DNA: TGTGCCAGCAGTTCCCGGACAGTGATCGATTACGAGCAGTACTTC. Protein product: CASSSRTVIDYEQYF.

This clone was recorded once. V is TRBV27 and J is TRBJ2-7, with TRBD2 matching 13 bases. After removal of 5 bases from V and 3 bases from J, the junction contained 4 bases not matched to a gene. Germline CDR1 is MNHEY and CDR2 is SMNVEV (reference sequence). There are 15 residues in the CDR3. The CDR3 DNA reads TGTGCCAGCAGTAACCGACTAGCGGGAGGCTACGAGCAGTACTTC. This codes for CASSNRLAGGYEQYF.

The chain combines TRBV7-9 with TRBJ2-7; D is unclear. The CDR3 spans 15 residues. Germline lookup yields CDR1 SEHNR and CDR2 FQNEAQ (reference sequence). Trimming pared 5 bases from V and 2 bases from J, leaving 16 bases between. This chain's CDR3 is CASSPPQAPPYEQYF. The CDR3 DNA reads TGTGCCAGCAGCCCGCCCCAAGCGCCTCCCTACGAGCAGTACTTC.

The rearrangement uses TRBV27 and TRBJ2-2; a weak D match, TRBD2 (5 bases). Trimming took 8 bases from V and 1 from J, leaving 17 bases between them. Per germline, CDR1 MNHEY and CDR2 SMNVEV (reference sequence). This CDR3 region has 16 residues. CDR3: CASLTTRAVNTGELFF. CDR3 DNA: TGTGCCAGCTTGACTACTAGAGCGGTGAACACCGGGGAGCTGTTTTTT.

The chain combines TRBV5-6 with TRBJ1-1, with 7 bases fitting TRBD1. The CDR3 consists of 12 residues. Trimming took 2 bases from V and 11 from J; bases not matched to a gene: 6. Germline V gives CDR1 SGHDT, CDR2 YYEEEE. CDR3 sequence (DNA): TGTGCCAGCAGCTTACCTGAGACAGGGGCTTTCTTT. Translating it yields CASSLPETGAFF.

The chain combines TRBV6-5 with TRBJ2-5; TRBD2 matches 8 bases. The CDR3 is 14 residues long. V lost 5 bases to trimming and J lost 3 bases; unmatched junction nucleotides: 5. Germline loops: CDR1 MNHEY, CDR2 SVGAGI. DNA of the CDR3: TGTGCCAGCAGTGAGACTAGCGTTGAAGAGACCCAGTACTTC. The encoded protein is CASSETSVEETQYF.

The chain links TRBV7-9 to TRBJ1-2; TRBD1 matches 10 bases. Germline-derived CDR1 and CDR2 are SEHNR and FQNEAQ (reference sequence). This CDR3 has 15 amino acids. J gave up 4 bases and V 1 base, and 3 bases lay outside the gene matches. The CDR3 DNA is TGTGCCAGCAGCTTAGGGACAGGGGGATTCTATGGCTACACCTTC. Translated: CASSLGTGGFYGYTF.

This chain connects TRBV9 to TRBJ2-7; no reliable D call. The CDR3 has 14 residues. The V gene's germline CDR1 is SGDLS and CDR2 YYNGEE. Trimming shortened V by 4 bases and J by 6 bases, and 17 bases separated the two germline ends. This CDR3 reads CASSQWGSSAEQYF. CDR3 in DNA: TGTGCCAGCAGCCAGTGGGGATCCAGCGCCGAGCAGTACTTC.

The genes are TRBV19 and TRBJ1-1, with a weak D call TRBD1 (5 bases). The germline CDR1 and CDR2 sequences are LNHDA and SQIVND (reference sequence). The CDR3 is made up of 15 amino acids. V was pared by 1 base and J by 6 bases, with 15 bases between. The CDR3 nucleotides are TGTGCCAGTAGTATAGGTTTACAGGTTCTCGCTGAAGCTTTCTTT. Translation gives CASSIGLQVLAEAFF.

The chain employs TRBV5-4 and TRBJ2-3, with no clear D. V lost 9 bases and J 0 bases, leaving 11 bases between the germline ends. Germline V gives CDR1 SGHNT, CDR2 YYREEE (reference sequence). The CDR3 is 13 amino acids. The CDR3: CAINGLSTDTQYF. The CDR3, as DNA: TGTGCCATAAACGGGTTGAGCACAGATACGCAGTATTTT.

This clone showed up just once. The CDR3 DNA follows: TGTGCCAGCAGTTGGGACGGTTCCTATGGCTACACCTTC. Its protein is CASSWDGSYGYTF. The V call is TRBV27, the J call TRBJ1-2; D might be TRBD1 (5 bases). Looked up from germline, CDR1 is MNHEY and CDR2 is SMNVEV (reference sequence). V gave up 4 bases and J gave up 4 bases, with 10 bases separating them. The CDR3 is 13 amino acids.

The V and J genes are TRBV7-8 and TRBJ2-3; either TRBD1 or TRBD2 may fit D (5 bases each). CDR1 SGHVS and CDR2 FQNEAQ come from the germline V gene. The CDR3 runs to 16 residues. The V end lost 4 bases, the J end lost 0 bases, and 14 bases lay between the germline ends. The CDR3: CASSSRGTLSTDTQYF. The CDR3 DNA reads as TGTGCCAGCAGCTCCCGGGGCACTCTTAGCACAGATACGCAGTATTTT.

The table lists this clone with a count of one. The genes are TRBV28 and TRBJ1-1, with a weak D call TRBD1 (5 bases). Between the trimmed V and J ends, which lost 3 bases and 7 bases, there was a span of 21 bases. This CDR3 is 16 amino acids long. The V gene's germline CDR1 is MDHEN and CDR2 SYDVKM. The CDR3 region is CASSFTWGGGDIEAFF. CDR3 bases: TGTGCCAGCAGTTTCACCTGGGGGGGAGGAGATATTGAAGCTTTCTTT.

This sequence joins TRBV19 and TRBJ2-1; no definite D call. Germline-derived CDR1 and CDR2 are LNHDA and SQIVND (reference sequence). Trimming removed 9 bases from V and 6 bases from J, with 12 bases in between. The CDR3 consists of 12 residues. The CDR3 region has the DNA TGTGCCAGCAGAGACAACATCAATGAGCAGTTCTTC. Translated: CASRDNINEQFF.

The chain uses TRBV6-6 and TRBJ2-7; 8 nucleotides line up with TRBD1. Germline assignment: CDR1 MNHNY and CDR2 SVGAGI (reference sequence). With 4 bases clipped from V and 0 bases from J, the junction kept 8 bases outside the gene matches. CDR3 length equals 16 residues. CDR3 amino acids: CASSFLQGESSYEQYF. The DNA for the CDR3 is TGTGCCAGCAGTTTCCTACAGGGGGAGAGCTCCTACGAGCAGTACTTC.

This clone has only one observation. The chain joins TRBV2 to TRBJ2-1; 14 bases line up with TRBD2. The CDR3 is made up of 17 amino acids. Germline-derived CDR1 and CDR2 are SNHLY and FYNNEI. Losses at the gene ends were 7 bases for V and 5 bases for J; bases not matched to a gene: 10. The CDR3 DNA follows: TGTGCCAGCAAGAGAACCGGGACTAGCGGGAGCAACAATGAGCAGTTCTTC. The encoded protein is CASKRTGTSGSNNEQFF.

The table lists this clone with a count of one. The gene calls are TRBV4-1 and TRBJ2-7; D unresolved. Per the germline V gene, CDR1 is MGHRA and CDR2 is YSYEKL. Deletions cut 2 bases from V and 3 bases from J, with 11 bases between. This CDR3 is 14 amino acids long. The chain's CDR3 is CASSQRASNYEQYF. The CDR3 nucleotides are TGCGCCAGCAGCCAACGAGCGAGCAACTACGAGCAGTACTTC.

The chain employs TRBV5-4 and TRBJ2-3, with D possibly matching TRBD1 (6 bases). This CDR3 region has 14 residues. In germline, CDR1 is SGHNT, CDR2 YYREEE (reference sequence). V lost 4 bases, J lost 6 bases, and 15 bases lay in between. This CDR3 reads CASSLGTLLDTQYF. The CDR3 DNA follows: TGTGCCAGCAGCCTCGGGACACTACTCGATACGCAGTATTTT.

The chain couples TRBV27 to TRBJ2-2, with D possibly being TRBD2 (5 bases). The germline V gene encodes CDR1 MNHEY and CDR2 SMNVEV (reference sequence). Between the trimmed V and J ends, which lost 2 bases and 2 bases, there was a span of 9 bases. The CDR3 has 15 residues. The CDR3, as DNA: TGTGCCAGCAGTTTAACCGGAGGAAACACCGGGGAGCTGTTTTTT. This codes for CASSLTGGNTGELFF.

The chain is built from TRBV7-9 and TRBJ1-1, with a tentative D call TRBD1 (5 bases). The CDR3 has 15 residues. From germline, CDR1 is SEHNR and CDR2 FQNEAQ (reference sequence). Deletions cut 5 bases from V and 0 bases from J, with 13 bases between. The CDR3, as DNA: TGTGCCAGCAGCCCCCCGGGACGGTTGAACACTGAAGCTTTCTTT. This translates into CASSPPGRLNTEAFF.

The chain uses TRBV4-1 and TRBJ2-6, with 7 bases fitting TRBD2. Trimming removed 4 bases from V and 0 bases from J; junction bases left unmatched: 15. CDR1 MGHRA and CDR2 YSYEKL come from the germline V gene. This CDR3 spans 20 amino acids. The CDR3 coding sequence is TGCGCCAGCAGCCTCCTACGGGGGAGGGGCGAGGGCTCTGGGGCCAACGTCCTGACTTTC. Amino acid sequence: CASSLLRGRGEGSGANVLTF.

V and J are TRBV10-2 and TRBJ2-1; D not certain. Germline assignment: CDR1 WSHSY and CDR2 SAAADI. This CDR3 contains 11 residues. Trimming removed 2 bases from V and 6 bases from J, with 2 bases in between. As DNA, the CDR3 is TGCGCCAGCAGTGAGGGCAATGAGCAGTTCTTC. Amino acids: CASSEGNEQFF.

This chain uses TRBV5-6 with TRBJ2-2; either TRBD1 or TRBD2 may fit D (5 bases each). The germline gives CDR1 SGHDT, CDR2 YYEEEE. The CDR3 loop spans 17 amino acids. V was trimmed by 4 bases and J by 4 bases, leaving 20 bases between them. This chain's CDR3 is CASSVHGASVSTGELFF. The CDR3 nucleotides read TGTGCCAGCAGCGTACACGGGGCTAGTGTTAGCACCGGGGAGCTGTTTTTT. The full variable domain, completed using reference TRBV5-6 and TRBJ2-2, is DAGVTQSPTHLIKTRGQQVTLRCSPKSGHDTVSWYQQALGQGPQFIFQYYEEEERQRGNFPDRFSGHQFPNYSSELNVNALLLGDSALYLCASSVHGASVSTGELFFGEGSRLTVL.

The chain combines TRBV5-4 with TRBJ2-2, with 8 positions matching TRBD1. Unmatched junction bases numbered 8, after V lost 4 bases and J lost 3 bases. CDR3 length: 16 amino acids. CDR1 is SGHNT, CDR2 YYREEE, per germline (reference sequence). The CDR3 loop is CASSPGQGSDTGELFF. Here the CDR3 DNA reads TGTGCCAGCAGCCCCGGACAGGGTAGTGACACCGGGGAGCTGTTTTTT.

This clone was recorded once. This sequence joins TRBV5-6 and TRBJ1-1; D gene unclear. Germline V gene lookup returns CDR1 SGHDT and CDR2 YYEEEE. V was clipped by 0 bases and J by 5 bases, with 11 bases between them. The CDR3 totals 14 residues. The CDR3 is CASSLAADGTEAFF. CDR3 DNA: TGTGCCAGCAGCTTGGCTGCCGACGGGACTGAAGCTTTCTTT.